The clone carrying this TCR beta chain appeared many times. Its antigen is unidentified. Germline and junction disagree at one end, which may indicate a read error. The sample carries other DNA sequences with the same CDR3. In the PCR, 60 Vbeta and 13 Jbeta primers were used. Sequencing was performed with immunoSEQ multiplex PCR; in TCRdb, only in-frame clones are kept and a portion is missing. In the table there are roughly 180,000 clones, 75% to 80% of which are singletons. This CDR3 has 14 residues. The germline gives CDR1 SGHRS, CDR2 YFSETQ. These data come from a study of cytomegalovirus exposure and HLA in healthy donors. Study-wide background: Earlier, fewer than 130 million unique TCR beta sequences were recovered from about 200 million T cells by an analysis.

Points from the study as a whole: CMV antigen specificity was confirmed in vitro for a few CMV-associated chains. The study listed 164 cytomegalovirus-associated TCR beta chains. The analysis excluded some indistinguishable V segments, including TRBV6-2 and TRBV6-3.

The TCR was taken from a man between 50 and 59 years old in good health and CMV-seropositive. The genes are TRBV5-1 and TRBJ1-2; TRBD1 agrees at 8 bases. The material sequenced was PBMCs. As DNA, the CDR3 is TGTGCCAGCAGCTTTCCCCGGACAGGGAATGGCTACACCTTC. Translating it yields CASSFPRTGNGYTF.